Included here is one T cell receptor (beta chain) sequence, with context. This sample is part of a study of T cell responses to AZD1222 COVID-19 vaccine. This CDR3 is built from 14 residues. Germline CDR1 is SGHDT and CDR2 is YYEEEE. V was cut by 0 bases and J by 8 bases, with 12 bases left in between. Profiled with immunoSEQ multiplex PCR; TCRdb holds only in-frame clones, not every one. The sample includes roughly 79,000 clones, 92% of them seen just once. This TCR derives from an adult in good health. Sequenced here: peripheral blood, sampled on day 0 of MenACWY control vaccination. The rearrangement links TRBV5-6 to TRBJ2-1; D might be TRBD2 (5 bases). CDR3 bases: TGTGCCAGCAGCTTGGTGGCAGGCGGGTATGAGCAGTTCTTC. Translation gives CASSLVAGGYEQFF.